The 18 T cell receptor beta chains in this list originate from one sample, sequenced in a study of response to subunit inactivated influenza vaccine. TCRdb passed the RT-PCR reads through MiXCR, listing each CDR3 protein once. The data contain hundreds of thousands of distinct CDR3 sequences, about 18% of them seen just once; the ten biggest clones take up approximately 10%. The source material was PBMCs from blood, sampled 4 to 6 days after vaccination. The receptors derive from a man aged 45-65 years who received an inactivated influenza vaccine.

The chain couples TRBV7-8 to TRBJ2-5; no clear D. Germline assignment: CDR1 SGHVS and CDR2 FQNEAQ. The CDR3 covers 15 residues. V was pared by 1 base and J by 4 bases, with 13 bases between. Here the CDR3 reads CASSLVGSLRETQYF. Here the CDR3 DNA reads TGTGCCAGCAGCTTAGTAGGGTCCTTGAGAGAGACCCAGTACTTC.

In this sample, this clonotype turned up a few times. The CDR3 protein is CSAPWTGGLPDIQYF. Written as DNA, the CDR3 is TGCAGTGCACCCTGGACAGGGGGCTTACCAGACATTCAGTACTTC. This rearrangement joins TRBV20-1 to TRBJ2-4; 11 bases fit TRBD1. J was trimmed by 8 bases and V by 6 bases; bases with no gene match: 12. CDR3 length equals 15 residues. CDR1 is DFQATT and CDR2 is SNEGSKA in the germline V gene (reference sequence).

The V and J genes are TRBV20-1 and TRBJ2-7; tentative D call: TRBD2 (5 bases). The CDR3 runs 12 residues. Per germline, CDR1 DFQATT and CDR2 SNEGSKA (reference sequence). Trimming removed 6 bases from V and 5 bases from J, with 14 bases in between. CDR3 amino acids: CSADALGHEQYF. The DNA for the CDR3 is TGCAGTGCGGACGCACTAGGTCACGAGCAGTACTTC.

The table lists this clonotype with many counts. The V call is TRBV24-1, the J call TRBJ2-3, with 13 nucleotides matching TRBD2. V dropped 6 bases and J dropped 3; count of bases not matched to a gene: 5. CDR3 length: 16 amino acids. Germline CDR1 and CDR2: KGHDR and SFDVKD. CDR3 loop: CATSTRTSGSTDTQYF. In DNA, the CDR3 is TGTGCCACCAGTACCCGGACTAGCGGGAGTACAGATACGCAGTATTTT.

The J gene is TRBJ2-7, the V gene TRBV19; D gene ambiguous. This CDR3 is 13 amino acids long. Per germline, CDR1 LNHDA and CDR2 SQIVND (reference sequence). V was clipped by 3 bases and J by 0 bases, with 6 bases between them. The CDR3, as DNA: TGTGCCAGTAGTATTAGGGACTCCTACGAGCAGTACTTC. Protein: CASSIRDSYEQYF.

There are many counts of this clonotype. V and J are TRBV20-1 and TRBJ2-5; TRBD2 aligns across 11 bases. Germline CDR1 is DFQATT and CDR2 is SNEGSKA (reference sequence). CDR3 length: 15 residues. V gave up 5 bases and J gave up 5 bases; unmatched junction bases: 10. CDR3 loop: CSAPLLAGVWETQYF. CDR3 in DNA: TGCAGTGCTCCTCTACTAGCGGGAGTGTGGGAGACCCAGTACTTC.

This clonotype was seen only a few times. The rearrangement uses TRBV27 and TRBJ2-7; 8 positions match TRBD2. The J segment lost 2 bases and the V segment lost 3 bases, leaving 6 bases of the junction unmatched. Germline lookup yields CDR1 MNHEY and CDR2 SMNVEV (reference sequence). The CDR3 consists of 15 residues. The CDR3 DNA reads as TGTGCCAGCAGTTTTGGCGGGAGGACCCCCTACGAGCAGTACTTC. The encoded protein is CASSFGGRTPYEQYF.

V and J are TRBV9 and TRBJ2-1; the D call may be TRBD1 or TRBD2 (5 bases each). CDR1 is SGDLS, CDR2 YYNGEE, per germline. Between the trimmed V and J ends, which lost 0 bases and 2 bases, there was a span of 9 bases. CDR3 length: 15 residues. CDR3 sequence: CASSVEGTTYNEQFF. CDR3 coding DNA: TGTGCCAGCAGCGTAGAAGGGACCACCTACAATGAGCAGTTCTTC.

This clonotype came up a few times. This chain connects TRBV12-3 or TRBV12-4 to TRBJ1-2; no definite D call. V dropped 5 bases and J dropped 8 bases, with 9 bases sitting between them. This CDR3 spans 11 amino acids. The CDR3 DNA sequence: TGTGCCAGCAGTGGGATCGGGGGCTACACCTTC. Protein sequence: CASSGIGGYTF.

This rearrangement joins TRBV29-1 to TRBJ2-1, with 7 nucleotides matching TRBD1. Unmatched junction bases numbered 8, after V lost 6 bases and J lost 3 bases. This CDR3 contains 14 residues. CDR1 and CDR2 (germline): SQVTM, ANQGSEA. CDR3 sequence (DNA): TGCAGCGTCGAGGACAGGCCGCACTACAATGAGCAGTTCTTC. The encoded protein is CSVEDRPHYNEQFF.

The V call is TRBV29-1, the J call TRBJ1-2; D not resolved. The germline CDR1 and CDR2 sequences are SQVTM and ANQGSEA. The CDR3 is 12 residues long. Trimming took 6 bases from V and 1 from J, leaving 9 bases between them. The DNA for the CDR3 is TGCAGCGTAGTCAAAGATAACTATGGCTACACCTTC. This sequence encodes CSVVKDNYGYTF.

The gene calls are TRBV5-5 and TRBJ2-3, with D hard to call. The CDR3 consists of 15 residues. Between the trimmed V and J ends, which lost 1 base and 2 bases, there was a span of 11 bases. Germline CDR1 is SGHKS and CDR2 is YYEKEE (reference sequence). CDR3 region: CASSLSTGPTDTQYF. The DNA for the CDR3 is TGTGCCAGCAGCTTGAGCACCGGACCCACAGATACGCAGTATTTT.

The chain links TRBV10-2 to TRBJ1-3, with a possible D match to TRBD1 (6 bases). CDR3 length: 15 amino acids. V lost 6 bases and J lost 0, with 12 bases in between. The V gene's germline CDR1 is WSHSY and CDR2 SAAADI. DNA for the CDR3: TGCGCCAGCAGCGAACAGGGCGGCTCTGGAAACACCATATATTTT. Translated: CASSEQGGSGNTIYF.

This clonotype was detected ten times or more. In DNA, the CDR3 is TGTGCCAGCAGCCAAGGGGGGGTCCAAGAGACCCAGTACTTC. It yields the protein CASSQGGVQETQYF. The chain carries TRBV4-2 and TRBJ2-5, with a possible D match to TRBD2 (6 bases). Deletions cut 1 base from V and 1 base from J, with 7 bases between. Looked up from germline, CDR1 is LGHNA and CDR2 is YNFKEQ. This CDR3 is built from 14 residues.

This clonotype occurred many times. The CDR3 nucleotides read TGCGCCAGCCGTGTGAACACAGATACGCAGTATTTT. It translates to CASRVNTDTQYF. The chain couples TRBV5-1 to TRBJ2-3, with D uncertain. V lost 7 bases and J lost 2, with 8 bases in between. Looked up from germline, CDR1 is SGHRS and CDR2 is YFSETQ. There are 12 residues in the CDR3.

This chain connects TRBV27 to TRBJ2-1; D perhaps matches TRBD2 (5 bases). The V and J ends lost 7 bases and 8 bases respectively, with 21 bases between them. Per the germline V gene, CDR1 is MNHEY and CDR2 is SMNVEV (reference sequence). CDR3 length: 15 residues. CDR3 nucleotides: TGTGCCAGCATCTCCGTTAGCGAAGGGTTTGATGAGCAGTTCTTC. Protein: CASISVSEGFDEQFF.

This clonotype was picked up a small number of times. This sequence joins TRBV24-1 and TRBJ2-1; D could derive from TRBD1 or TRBD2 (5 bases each). Germline CDR1 KGHDR, CDR2 SFDVKD. This CDR3 contains 11 residues. Trimming removed 8 bases at V and 9 bases at J, with 10 bases between. CDR3 sequence reads: CATNDSGEQFF. The CDR3 region has the DNA TGTGCCACCAATGACAGCGGTGAGCAGTTCTTC.

The rearrangement links TRBV29-1 to TRBJ2-1; TRBD1 aligns across 7 bases. Losses at the gene ends were 7 bases for V and 8 bases for J; bases not matched to a gene: 5. The germline gives CDR1 SQVTM, CDR2 ANQGSEA. The CDR3 sequence is 11 residues long. The CDR3 sequence: CSAYRGHEQFF. Written as DNA, the CDR3 is TGCAGCGCATACAGGGGACATGAGCAGTTCTTC.